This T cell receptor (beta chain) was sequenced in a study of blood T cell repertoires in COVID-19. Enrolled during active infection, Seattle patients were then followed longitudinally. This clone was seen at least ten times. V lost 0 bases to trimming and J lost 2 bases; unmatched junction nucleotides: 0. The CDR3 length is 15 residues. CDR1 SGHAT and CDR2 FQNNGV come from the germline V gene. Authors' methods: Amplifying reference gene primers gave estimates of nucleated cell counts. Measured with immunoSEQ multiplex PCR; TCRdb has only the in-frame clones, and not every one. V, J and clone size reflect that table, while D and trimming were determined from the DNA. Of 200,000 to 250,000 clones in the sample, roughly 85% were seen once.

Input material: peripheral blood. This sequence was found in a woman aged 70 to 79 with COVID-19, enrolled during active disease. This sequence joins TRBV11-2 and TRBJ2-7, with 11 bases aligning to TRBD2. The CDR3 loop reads CASSLELAGAYEQYF. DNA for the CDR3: TGTGCCAGCAGCTTAGAACTAGCGGGGGCCTACGAGCAGTACTTC.